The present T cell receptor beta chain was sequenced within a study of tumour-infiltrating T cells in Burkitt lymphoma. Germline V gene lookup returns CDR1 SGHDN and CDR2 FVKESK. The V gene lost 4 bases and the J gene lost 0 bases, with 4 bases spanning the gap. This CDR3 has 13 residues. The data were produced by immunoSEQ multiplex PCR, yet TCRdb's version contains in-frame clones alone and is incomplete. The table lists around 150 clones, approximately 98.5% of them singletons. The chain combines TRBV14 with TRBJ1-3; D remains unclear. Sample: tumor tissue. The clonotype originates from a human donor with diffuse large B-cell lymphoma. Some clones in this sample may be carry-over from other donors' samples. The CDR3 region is CASSRVSGNTIYF. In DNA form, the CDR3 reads TGTGCCAGCAGCCGTGTCTCTGGAAACACCATATATTTT.